A single sample gave rise to the 8 T cell receptor beta chains below, sequenced in a study of T cell responses to AZD1222 COVID-19 vaccine. Repertoires were generated with immunoSEQ multiplex PCR, while TCRdb's copy carries only in-frame clones and drops some. The sample has approximately 190,000 clones, approximately 91% seen once. Sequenced here: peripheral blood, sampled on day 0 of AZD1222 vaccination. These receptors were obtained from an adult in good health.

Remarks on this clone: Other DNA sequences in this specimen translate into the identical CDR3. V usage is TRBV20-1 and J usage is TRBJ2-3, with D hard to call. V gave up 5 bases and J gave up 2 bases, with 5 bases separating them. CDR3 length: 11 amino acids. The germline V gene encodes CDR1 DFQATT and CDR2 SNEGSKA (reference sequence). In DNA form, the CDR3 reads TGCAGTGCTGGATACACAGATACGCAGTATTTT. As protein: CSAGYTDTQYF.

The chain has TRBV5-4 and TRBJ2-1; 7 bases agree with TRBD2. V lost 0 bases to trimming and J lost 3 bases; unmatched junction nucleotides: 12. The germline gives CDR1 SGHNT, CDR2 YYREEE (reference sequence). There are 18 residues in the CDR3. The CDR3 DNA reads TGTGCCAGCAGCTTGGACACTGGATCTAGCGGCATCTACAATGAGCAGTTCTTC. This encodes CASSLDTGSSGIYNEQFF.

The V gene is TRBV7-6, the J gene TRBJ2-1; D is unclear. V was shortened by 4 bases and J by 2 bases, with 15 bases between the two germline ends. CDR3 length: 16 residues. Germline loops: CDR1 SGHVS, CDR2 FNYEAQ. In DNA, the CDR3 is TGTGCCAGCAGCTCGACTTCGGTAGCCCCCTACAATGAGCAGTTCTTC. The encoded protein is CASSSTSVAPYNEQFF. The complete variable domain, with remaining parts taken from reference TRBV7-6 and TRBJ2-1, reads GAGVSQSPRYKVTKRGQDVALRCDPISGHVSLYWYRQALGQGPEFLTYFNYEAQQDKSGLPNDRFSAERPEGSISTLTIQRTEQRDSAMYRCASSSTSVAPYNEQFFGPGTRLTVL.

This chain connects TRBV6-4 to TRBJ1-6; weak D call: TRBD1 (5 bases). V was clipped by 4 bases and J by 8 bases, with 9 bases between them. The CDR3 length is 13 residues. Germline-derived CDR1 and CDR2 are MRHNA and SNTAGT. In DNA form, the CDR3 reads TGTGCCAGCAGTGCAGGGTCCCATTCACCCCTCCACTTT. This sequence encodes CASSAGSHSPLHF.

The chain links TRBV5-1 to TRBJ2-7, with TRBD2 matching over 10 bases. The CDR3 length is 18 residues. V gave up 4 bases and J gave up 3 bases; unmatched junction bases: 16. CDR1 and CDR2 from the germline V gene are SGHRS and YFSETQ. CDR3 nucleotides: TGCGCCAGCAGCCTGCGAGATGTTGCGACTAGCGGGCTCTACGAGCAGTACTTC. It yields the protein CASSLRDVATSGLYEQYF.

For this clone: An end of the junction differs from the germline gene, which may be a read error. The genes are TRBV3-1 (or the pseudogene TRBV3-2) and TRBJ2-7; the D gene is possibly TRBD1 (5 bases). Germline V gene lookup returns CDR1 LGHDT and CDR2 YNNKEL (reference sequence). The CDR3 consists of 11 residues. The CDR3 region is CASSQSGKSIF. The CDR3 DNA follows: TGTGCCAGCAGCCAATCAGGGAAATCTATCTTC.

The J gene is TRBJ1-3, the V gene TRBV10-3, with D hard to call. The CDR3 runs 15 residues. Germline V gene data show CDR1 as ENHRY and CDR2 as SYGVKD. Deletions cut 2 bases from V and 0 bases from J, with 8 bases between. The CDR3 protein is CAISELWSSGNTIYF. The CDR3 nucleotides are TGTGCCATCAGTGAGCTGTGGAGCTCTGGAAACACCATATATTTT.

V usage is TRBV6-6 and J usage is TRBJ2-7; 7 positions agree with TRBD1. Per germline, CDR1 MNHNY and CDR2 SVGAGI (reference sequence). This CDR3 region has 12 residues. J was trimmed by 4 bases and V by 5 bases; bases with no gene match: 2. The CDR3 bases are TGTGCCAGCAGTCCACAGGGGTACGAGCAGTACTTC. Translated: CASSPQGYEQYF.